Given below is one T cell receptor beta chain in context. The CDR3 extends over 21 amino acids. Primers for the PCR totalled 60 Vbeta and 13 Jbeta. Sequencing used immunoSEQ multiplex PCR; TCRdb keeps in-frame clones, though not all of them. The top ten clones hold less than 3% of a sample with approximately 100,000 clones, about 74% of them seen once. The data stem from a study of cytomegalovirus exposure and HLA in healthy donors. The gene calls are TRBV12-2 and TRBJ2-5; the table assigns TRBD2, which was not confirmed against the DNA. TRBV12-2 is listed as a pseudogene. Source material: PBMCs. This TCR came from a female donor in good health and CMV-seronegative. CDR3 sequence reads: CASRLRTSGGTFSFPLETQYF. The CDR3 DNA is TGTGCAAGTCGCTTGCGGACTAGCGGGGGGACTTTCTCGTTCCCCCTAGAGACCCAGTACTTC.